The clone carrying this TCR beta chain was observed a single time. Generated by immunoSEQ multiplex PCR, the TCRdb table keeps only in-frame clones and is missing some. The repertoire consists of approximately 100,000 clones, with just over 90% occurring once and the leading ten covering 0.85% to 1%. These data are taken from a study of blood T cell repertoires in COVID-19. CDR3 length: 18 amino acids. Germline V gene sequence: CDR1 MGHRA, CDR2 YSYEKL. Trimming cost V 1 base and J 3 bases; bases outside gene matches: 12. The genes are TRBV4-1 and TRBJ2-1; 7 positions agree with TRBD2. This TCR came from a man aged 60 to 75 with acute or convalescent COVID-19. Sequencing input: peripheral blood. The CDR3 DNA reads as TGCGCCAGCAGCCAAGTTGTGACCAGCGGGGATATCTACAATGAGCAGTTCTTC. It translates to CASSQVVTSGDIYNEQFF.